This T cell receptor beta chain originates from a study of beta chain features in type 1 diabetes. Study results and caveats: PCR may have favored shorter templates equally in patients and controls. No resolution was reached here on whether HLA type influences TCRB rearrangement. Patients' naive, central memory and regulatory TCRB repertoires appeared more alike than those of healthy donors.

This clone was found a few times. Antigen: not known. The sequenced template was cDNA made from the entire isolated RNA. The assay was immunoSEQ multiplex PCR, and TCRdb's table has in-frame clones only and misses some. This table holds roughly 450,000 clones, about an eighth found once. The CDR3 runs to 15 residues. The V gene end was trimmed by 1 base and the J gene end by 1 base; junction bases not matched to a gene: 3. Looked up from germline, CDR1 is LNHNV and CDR2 is YYDKDF (reference sequence). Input material: naive CD4+ T cells from blood. The chain links TRBV15 to TRBJ1-1; 7 positions agree with TRBD1. The sequence was collected from a young woman in good health. The CDR3, as DNA: TGTGCCACCAGCAGAGTTGGGACAGCGAACACTGAAGCTTTCTTT. The encoded protein is CATSRVGTANTEAFF.